This T cell receptor beta chain stems from a study of T cell responses to AZD1222 COVID-19 vaccine. Study-wide results and limits: White British donors predominated, females outnumbered males, and clonal diversity was possibly underestimated. Spike regions recognized by vaccine-associated CD4 TCRs spanned the protein, led by 160-218 and 743-854. Spike-specific TCR depth and breadth grew after two AZD1222 doses.

V shed 5 bases, J shed 7 bases, and the junction held 10 bases outside the gene matches. Germline V lookup: CDR1 SEHNR, CDR2 FQNEAQ (reference sequence). The length of the CDR3 is 16 residues. Of note for this clone: What it binds is not known.

Sequencing was performed with immunoSEQ multiplex PCR; in TCRdb, only in-frame clones are kept and a portion is missing. The data hold roughly 160,000 clones, with 90% observed a single time. This chain joins TRBV7-9 and TRBJ1-4; 10 positions agree with TRBD1. Sequencing used peripheral blood, obtained on day 0 of AZD1222 vaccination. This clonotype originated in an adult in good health. CDR3 nucleotide sequence: TGTGCCAGCAGCCCGGAGGGACAGGGGATAGGTGAAAAACTGTTTTTT. Its translation: CASSPEGQGIGEKLFF.